The 28 T cell receptor beta chains in this list originate from one sample, sequenced in a study of T cells in women clearing cervical HPV infection. Profiled with immunoSEQ multiplex PCR; TCRdb holds only in-frame clones, not every one. In total, the table holds 30,000 to 45,000 clones. Material for sequencing was blood buffy coat. The receptor source for this set is a woman between 18 and 70 years old with a cervical HPV16 infection that either progressed to CIN3+ or cleared (not recorded which).

Turning to this clone: The read ends 3 residues early relative to the CDR3; the germline J gene fills the gap. This sequence joins TRBV6-4 and TRBJ2-2, with TRBD2 identical over 11 bases. Germline V CDR1 and CDR2: MRHNA, SNTAGT. With V trimmed by 9 bases and J by 0 bases, 3 bases remained unmatched. This CDR3 spans 15 amino acids. The CDR3 reads CASPGLAANTGELFF. The CDR3 DNA, read in part, is TGTGCCAGTCCGGGACTAGCGGCGAACACCGGGGAG.

Worth noting for this clone: The read comes to an end 3 residues before the CDR3 does, leaving the germline J gene to fill in the end. The rearrangement joins TRBV29-1 to TRBJ2-5; 12 bases are shared with TRBD1. With 6 bases clipped from V and 5 bases from J, the junction kept 4 bases outside the gene matches. This CDR3 is 13 amino acids long. The germline V gene has CDR1 SQVTM and CDR2 ANQGSEA. The CDR3 here is CSVGQGAGETQYF. Partial CDR3 DNA: TGCAGCGTGGGACAGGGGGCAGGGGAGACC.

The chain's CDR3 is CASSLGGPGYEQYF. Incomplete CDR3 DNA: TGTGCCAGCAGCTTAGGCGGGCCCGGCTACGAG. The chain couples TRBV7-2 to TRBJ2-7; maybe TRBD2 (5 bases). The read falls 3 residues short of the CDR3 end, and the missing part is taken from the germline J gene. The V end lost 1 base, the J end lost 3 bases, and 10 bases lay between the germline ends. This CDR3 spans 14 amino acids. CDR1 is SGHTA and CDR2 is FQGNSA in the germline V gene.

Turning to this clone: The read terminates 3 residues ahead of where the CDR3 ends, so the germline J gene completes it. V gene TRBV10-1 combines with J gene TRBJ2-3, with D perhaps matching TRBD1 (6 bases). Germline assignment: CDR1 WNHNN and CDR2 SYGVQD (reference sequence). The CDR3 has 16 residues. Deletions cut 8 bases from V and 0 bases from J, with 18 bases between. The part of the CDR3 DNA that was read is TGCGCCAGCTTCCCAATAGCAGGGGTGAGCACAGATACG. Amino acid sequence: CASFPIAGVSTDT. The whole CDR3 is CASFPIAGVSTDTQYF.

CDR3 DNA, as far as it was read: TGTGCCAGTGGACGCCAGGCGGGTGAC. Translated, it gives CASGRQAGD. The CDR3 in its entirety is CASGRQAGDYTF. The chain couples TRBV19 to TRBJ1-2; D gene unclear. The read gets to within 3 residues of the CDR3 end, and the germline J gene fills in the rest. This CDR3 spans 12 amino acids. The germline CDR1 and CDR2 sequences are LNHDA and SQIVND (reference sequence).

About this clone: The read halts 3 residues ahead of the CDR3 end, with the missing end drawn from the germline J gene. The chain uses TRBV5-4 and TRBJ2-5; 10 bases agree with TRBD2. V trimming: 2 bases; J trimming: 5 bases; junction bases outside the gene matches: 9. The CDR3 length is 16 residues. CDR1 and CDR2 from the germline V gene are SGHNT and YYREEE (reference sequence). CDR3 bases read: TGTGCCAGCAGCTTCCCCCTGAGCGGGGGGGACGAGACC. It specifies CASSFPLSGGDET. In full, the CDR3 reads CASSFPLSGGDETQYF. Full variable domain (missing parts from reference TRBV5-4 and TRBJ2-5): ETGVTQSPTHLIKTRGQQVTLRCSSQSGHNTVSWYQQALGQGPQFIFQYYREEENGRGNFPPRFSGLQFPNYSSELNVNALELDDSALYLCASSFPLSGGDETQYFGPGTRLLVL.

CDR3: CSAKAAGGNQPQHF. The part of the CDR3 DNA that was read is TGCAGTGCTAAAGCAGCAGGGGGCAATCAGCCC. The rearrangement joins TRBV20-1 to TRBJ1-5; the D gene is possibly TRBD1 (6 bases). The read gets to within 3 residues of the CDR3 end, and the germline J gene fills in the rest. Germline V gene sequence: CDR1 DFQATT, CDR2 SNEGSKA (reference sequence). The CDR3 consists of 14 residues. V was pared by 4 bases and J by 2 bases, with 12 bases between.

A word on this clone: The read comes to an end 3 residues before the CDR3 does, leaving the germline J gene to fill in the end. This sequence joins TRBV19 and TRBJ2-5, with TRBD1 identical over 11 bases. CDR1 is LNHDA, CDR2 SQIVND, per germline (reference sequence). The V segment lost 7 bases and the J segment 4 bases; nucleotides outside the gene matches: 14. The CDR3 has 17 residues. The part of the CDR3 DNA that was read is TGTGCCAGTACCACGACCTATACGGGACAGGGGGGAGAGACC. It specifies CASTTTYTGQGGET. The full CDR3 protein is CASTTTYTGQGGETQYF.

Notes on this clone: The read comes to an end 3 residues before the CDR3 does, leaving the germline J gene to fill in the end. The chain carries TRBV19 and TRBJ2-3; D may correspond to TRBD1 or TRBD2 (5 bases each). In germline, CDR1 is LNHDA, CDR2 SQIVND (reference sequence). The CDR3 is 16 amino acids. The part of the CDR3 DNA that was read is TGTGCCAGTAGTATACAGGGCACCCATGCGTGGGAGACG. This gives the protein CASSIQGTHAWET. The whole CDR3 reads CASSIQGTHAWETQYF.

Note on this clone: The sequenced fragment ends 3 residues before the CDR3 boundary, so the rest is inferred from the germline J gene. The gene calls are TRBV11-3 and TRBJ2-3; no clear D. V dropped 1 base and J dropped 0 bases, with 5 bases sitting between them. The CDR3 covers 14 residues. Per the germline V gene, CDR1 is SGHNT and CDR2 is YENEEA. CDR3 region: CASSLASSTDTQYF. Incomplete CDR3 DNA: TGTGCCAGCAGCTTAGCCTCTAGCACAGATACG. The full variable domain, its missing parts supplied by reference TRBV11-3 and TRBJ2-3, is EAGVVQSPRYKIIEKKQPVAFWCNPISGHNTLYWYLQNLGQGPELLIRYENEEAVDDSQLPKDRFSAERLKGVDSTLKIQPAELGDSAVYLCASSLASSTDTQYFGPGTRLTVL.

Of note for this clone: Read data end 3 residues before the CDR3 end; the end is taken from the germline J gene. V and J are TRBV18 and TRBJ1-2; D unresolved. This CDR3 is 13 amino acids long. Germline lookup yields CDR1 KGHSH and CDR2 LQKENI. This CDR3 reads CASSPESTDTYTF. CDR3 DNA, as far as it was read: TGTGCCAGCTCACCAGAGAGCACAGATACC.

As concerns this clone: The read ends 3 residues shy of where the CDR3 ends; the end is completed using the germline J gene. The gene calls are TRBV18 and TRBJ2-3; 9 bases line up with TRBD2. This CDR3 has 15 amino acids. Germline V gene data show CDR1 as KGHSH and CDR2 as LQKENI. Incomplete CDR3 DNA: TGTGCCAGCTCACACCCGGGACTAGCACTGGCGCCG. Residues: CASSHPGLALAP. In full, the CDR3 is CASSHPGLALAPQYF.

Concerning this clone: The read falls 3 residues short of the CDR3 end, and the missing part is taken from the germline J gene. The chain uses TRBV7-6 and TRBJ1-5; a possible D gene is TRBD1 (6 bases). CDR1 is SGHVS, CDR2 FNYEAQ, per germline. The ends were cut back, 0 bases at V and 7 bases at J, with 7 bases in the middle. The CDR3 is 13 residues long. The CDR3 spells CASSLAQGQPQHF. The covered CDR3 bases are TGTGCCAGCAGCTTAGCGCAGGGGCAGCCC.

Details on this clone: The CDR3 is cut off 3 residues early in the read; its end comes from the germline J gene. The gene calls are TRBV29-1 and TRBJ2-1; 7 bases align to TRBD2. The V and J ends lost 4 bases and 2 bases, in that order; junction bases with no gene match: 8. Germline-derived CDR1 and CDR2 are SQVTM and ANQGSEA. The CDR3 runs 15 residues. The CDR3 DNA, read in part, is TGCAGCGTTGCGGTGACAGCGGGAACCTACAATGAG. The encoded protein is CSVAVTAGTYNE. The complete CDR3 protein is CSVAVTAGTYNEQFF.

In regard to this clone: Sequencing ends 3 residues short of the CDR3 end; the germline J gene provides the rest. The genes are TRBV7-9 and TRBJ1-2, with D perhaps matching TRBD1 (5 bases). There are 13 residues in the CDR3. Trimming took off 5 bases at V and 6 bases at J, with 13 bases between the two ends. Germline-derived CDR1 and CDR2 are SEHNR and FQNEAQ (reference sequence). The CDR3 here is CASSTQVRDGYTF. The DNA read from the CDR3 is TGTGCCAGCAGCACACAGGTCCGTGATGGC.

The DNA read from the CDR3 is TGCGCCAGCAGCTTGGGGACACCGAACACCGGGGAG. Amino acids: CASSLGTPNTGE. The full CDR3 protein is CASSLGTPNTGELFF. The chain links TRBV5-1 to TRBJ2-2, with D perhaps matching TRBD1 (5 bases). The read terminates 3 residues before the CDR3 end, so the remaining end is supplied by the germline J gene. The germline V gene has CDR1 SGHRS and CDR2 YFSETQ. The V end was cut by 0 bases, the J end by 0 bases, with 6 bases between. The CDR3 has 15 amino acids.

As to this clone: Read sequence stops 3 residues before the CDR3 end, and the germline J gene provides the missing end. The rearrangement joins TRBV5-1 to TRBJ2-3; the match to TRBD2 covers 7 bases. Germline V gives CDR1 SGHRS, CDR2 YFSETQ. The CDR3 totals 14 residues. V lost 4 bases and J lost 6; bases outside the gene matches: 8. The CDR3 DNA, read in part, is TGCGCCAGCAGCGATGGGGGGGGTTCTGATACG. Translated, it gives CASSDGGGSDT. The entire CDR3 protein reads CASSDGGGSDTQYF.

Of note for this clone: From the germline J gene comes the end of the CDR3, since the read stops 3 residues before it. The V call is TRBV7-2, the J call TRBJ2-3; 7 positions agree with TRBD1. Germline CDR1 is SGHTA and CDR2 is FQGNSA. After removal of 2 bases from V and 7 bases from J, the junction contained 9 bases not matched to a gene. This CDR3 has 15 residues. CDR3 sequence: CASSLRDSRGNTQYF. CDR3 bases read: TGTGCCAGCAGCTTACGGGACAGCAGAGGAAATACG.

Turning to this clone: The read finishes 3 residues shy of the CDR3 end, and the germline J gene is used to complete it. The chain uses TRBV14 and TRBJ1-1; D not certain. V lost 0 bases to trimming and J lost 1 base, with 9 bases between them. This CDR3 comprises 15 residues. Per germline, CDR1 SGHDN and CDR2 FVKESK. This CDR3 is CASSQDGGRNTEAFF. The sequenced part of the CDR3 DNA is TGTGCCAGCAGCCAAGATGGCGGGAGGAACACTGAA.

A remark on this clone: The CDR3 is cut off 3 residues early in the read; its end comes from the germline J gene. The chain joins TRBV11-2 to TRBJ2-1; D is unclear. Germline CDR1 is SGHAT and CDR2 is FQNNGV. The CDR3 runs to 15 residues. V was pared by 1 base and J by 5 bases, with 12 bases between. The CDR3 DNA, read in part, is TGTGCCAGCAGCTTAGTTCTTGGCGGCGACAATGAG. Its protein is CASSLVLGGDNE. The entire CDR3 sequence reads CASSLVLGGDNEQFF.

As concerns this clone: Read sequence stops 3 residues before the CDR3 end, and the germline J gene provides the missing end. The rearrangement uses TRBV30 and TRBJ1-5; the D gene is possibly TRBD1 (5 bases). Looked up from germline, CDR1 is GTSNPN and CDR2 is SVGIG (reference sequence). V dropped 0 bases and J dropped 1 base, with 10 bases sitting between them. This CDR3 spans 15 amino acids. CDR3 DNA, as far as it was read: TGTGCCTGGAGTGTACGAGGGGCCAGCAATCAGCCC. The encoded protein is CAWSVRGASNQP. The whole CDR3 protein is CAWSVRGASNQPQHF.

As to this clone: The junction and the germline gene differ at one end; a read error may be behind it. The read gets to within 3 residues of the CDR3 end, and the germline J gene fills in the rest. The rearrangement uses TRBV6-1 and TRBJ2-3; 7 bases are shared with TRBD2. CDR3 length equals 13 residues. The germline gives CDR1 MNHNS, CDR2 SASEGT. The CDR3 protein is CSSSVRLANTQYF. CDR3 DNA (partial): TGTTCCAGCAGTGTACGACTAGCAAATACG.

Remarks on this clone: The read terminates 3 residues before the CDR3 end, so the remaining end is supplied by the germline J gene. V usage is TRBV20-1 and J usage is TRBJ1-2, with 11 bases matching TRBD1. The CDR3 consists of 13 residues. CDR1 DFQATT and CDR2 SNEGSKA come from the germline V gene (reference sequence). J was trimmed by 6 bases and V by 5 bases; bases with no gene match: 5. The CDR3: CSAPGQGADGYTF. CDR3 DNA, as far as it was read: TGCAGTGCTCCTGGACAGGGGGCTGATGGC.

Turning to this clone: The read terminates 3 residues ahead of where the CDR3 ends, so the germline J gene completes it. V gene TRBV7-2 combines with J gene TRBJ2-2, with TRBD2 as a possible D gene (6 bases). Germline CDR1 SGHTA, CDR2 FQGNSA. The length of the CDR3 is 13 residues. CDR3 region: CASSRQGEEKLFF. The CDR3 bases that were read are TGTGCCAGCAGCCGTCAAGGGGAGGAAAAG.

Concerning this clone itself: The CDR3 end is not reached by the read, which stops 3 residues before it; the germline J gene fills it in. The V and J genes are TRBV6-1 and TRBJ2-3; possibly TRBD1 for D (5 bases). The CDR3 is made up of 15 amino acids. Germline-derived CDR1 and CDR2 are MNHNS and SASEGT. The CDR3 loop reads CASSERQGGNQPQYF. The DNA read from the CDR3 is TGTGCCAGCAGTGAAAGGCAGGGCGGAAATCAGCCG.

Concerning this clone: Read coverage stops 3 residues before the CDR3 terminus; the germline J gene supplies the remainder. V is TRBV6-2 or TRBV6-3 and J is TRBJ2-4, with 8 bases lining up with TRBD2. Germline V gene lookup returns CDR1 MNHEY and CDR2 SVGEGT. There are 16 residues in the CDR3. The sequenced CDR3 bases are TGTGCCAGCAGTTACGGGGGACTAGGAACTAACTATGGT. This translates into CASSYGGLGTNYG. The entire CDR3 is CASSYGGLGTNYGQYF.

With regard to this clone: The read finishes 3 residues shy of the CDR3 end, and the germline J gene is used to complete it. This CDR3 is also generated by other DNA sequences in the sample. The chain links TRBV19 to TRBJ2-7; 7 bases match TRBD1. The CDR3 extends over 14 amino acids. Germline V lookup: CDR1 LNHDA, CDR2 SQIVND (reference sequence). The V gene end was trimmed by 5 bases and the J gene end by 2 bases; junction bases not matched to a gene: 6. CDR3 DNA (partial): TGTGCCAGTAGTCCCCAGGGGACAGCCTACGAG. Encoded protein: CASSPQGTAYE. The whole CDR3 sequence is CASSPQGTAYEQYF.

Turning to this clone: The CDR3 goes on 3 residues after the read ends, and that part is filled in from the germline J gene. The rearrangement uses TRBV2 and TRBJ1-6, with 9 bases identical to TRBD1. The CDR3 length is 15 residues. Losses at the gene ends were 6 bases for V and 7 bases for J; bases not matched to a gene: 7. Germline values: CDR1 SNHLY, CDR2 FYNNEI. CDR3 sequence: CASRISGTGNSPLHF. The covered CDR3 bases are TGTGCCAGCAGGATCTCCGGGACAGGGAATTCACCC.